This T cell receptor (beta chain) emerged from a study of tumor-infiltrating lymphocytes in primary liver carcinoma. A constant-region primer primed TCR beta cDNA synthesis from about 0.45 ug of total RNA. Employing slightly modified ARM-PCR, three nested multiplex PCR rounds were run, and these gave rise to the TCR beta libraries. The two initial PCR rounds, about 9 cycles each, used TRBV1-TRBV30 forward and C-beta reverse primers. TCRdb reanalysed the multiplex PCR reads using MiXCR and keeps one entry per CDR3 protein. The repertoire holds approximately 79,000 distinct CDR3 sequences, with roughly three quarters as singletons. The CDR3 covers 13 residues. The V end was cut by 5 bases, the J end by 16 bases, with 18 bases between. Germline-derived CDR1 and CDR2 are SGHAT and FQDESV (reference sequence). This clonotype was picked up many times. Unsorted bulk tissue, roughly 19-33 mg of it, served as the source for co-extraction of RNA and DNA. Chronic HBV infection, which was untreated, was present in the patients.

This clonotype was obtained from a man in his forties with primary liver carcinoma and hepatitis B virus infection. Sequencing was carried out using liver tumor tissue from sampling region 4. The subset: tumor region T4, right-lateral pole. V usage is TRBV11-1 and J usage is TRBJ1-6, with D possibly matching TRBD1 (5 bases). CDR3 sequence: CASSRTLVSPLHF. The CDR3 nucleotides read TGTGCCAGCAGCCGGACACTGGTTTCTCCTCTCCACTTT. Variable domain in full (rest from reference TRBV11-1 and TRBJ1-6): EAEVAQSPRYKITEKSQAVAFWCDPISGHATLYWYRQILGQGPELLVQFQDESVVDDSQLPKDRFSAERLKGVDSTLKIQPAELGDSAMYLCASSRTLVSPLHFGNGTRLTVT.